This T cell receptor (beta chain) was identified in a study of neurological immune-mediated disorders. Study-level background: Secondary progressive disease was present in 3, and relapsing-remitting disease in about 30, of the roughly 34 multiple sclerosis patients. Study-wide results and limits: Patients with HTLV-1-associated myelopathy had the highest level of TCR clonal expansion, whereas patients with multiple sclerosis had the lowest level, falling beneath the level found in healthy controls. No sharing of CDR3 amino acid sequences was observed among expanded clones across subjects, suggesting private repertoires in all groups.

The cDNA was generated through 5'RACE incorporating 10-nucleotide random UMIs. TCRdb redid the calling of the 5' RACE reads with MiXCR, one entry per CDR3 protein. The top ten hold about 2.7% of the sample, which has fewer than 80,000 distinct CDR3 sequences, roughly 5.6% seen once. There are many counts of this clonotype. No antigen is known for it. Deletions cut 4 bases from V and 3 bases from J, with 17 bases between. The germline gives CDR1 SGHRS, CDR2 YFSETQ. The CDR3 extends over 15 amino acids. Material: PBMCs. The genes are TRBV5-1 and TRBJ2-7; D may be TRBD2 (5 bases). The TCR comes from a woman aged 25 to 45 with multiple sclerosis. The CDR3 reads CASSAGLHVFYEQYF. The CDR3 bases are TGCGCCAGCAGCGCGGGCCTCCATGTATTCTACGAGCAGTACTTC. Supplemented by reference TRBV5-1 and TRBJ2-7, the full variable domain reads KAGVTQTPRYLIKTRGQQVTLSCSPISGHRSVSWYQQTPGQGLQFLFEYFSETQRNKGNFPGRFSGRQFSNSRSEMNVSTLELGDSALYLCASSAGLHVFYEQYFGPGTRLTVT.